Each of the 19 T cell receptor beta chains below was sequenced from the same sample in a study of glioma-infiltrating T cells. Amplification of TCR alpha and beta CDR3 regions from RNA used iRepertoire nested multiplex PCR. TCRdb fed the multiplex PCR reads into MiXCR, producing one record per CDR3 protein. The data hold roughly 200,000 distinct CDR3 sequences, with about 46% observed a single time. Sequenced: glioma tissue, nonneoplastic brain tissue, or PBMCs (not recorded which). The receptors here all came from a human donor with low-grade glioma or glioblastoma, undergoing nonglioma brain surgery, or in good health (not recorded which).

This clonotype was picked up many times. The rearrangement joins TRBV20-1 to TRBJ1-2, with D perhaps matching TRBD1 (6 bases). Germline V lookup: CDR1 DFQATT, CDR2 SNEGSKA (reference sequence). V was shortened by 0 bases and J by 7 bases, with 18 bases between the two germline ends. This CDR3 is 15 amino acids long. DNA for the CDR3: TGCAGTGCTAGAGATCTTAACGGGGGGCTTGGTGGCTACACCTTC. Protein: CSARDLNGGLGGYTF.

With respect to this clonotype: An end of the junction differs from the germline gene, which may be a read error. This chain uses TRBV5-1 with TRBJ1-4; weak D call: TRBD1 (6 bases). CDR3 size: 15 residues. Germline V gene lookup returns CDR1 SGHRS and CDR2 YFSETQ. The CDR3 here is CARSSRGLRDEKLFF. The CDR3 DNA sequence: TGCGCCAGGAGCTCCAGGGGATTGAGGGATGAAAAACTGTTTTTT.

This clonotype was seen repeatedly, ten times or more. The chain combines TRBV28 with TRBJ2-1, with 7 bases that match TRBD1. Germline V gene data show CDR1 as MDHEN and CDR2 as SYDVKM. The CDR3 has 18 residues. V was pared by 4 bases and J by 2 bases, with 14 bases of the junction left unmatched. CDR3 coding DNA: TGTGCCAGCAGTTCCCACGACAGACAGGGATCCACCTACAATGAGCAGTTCTTC. This gives the protein CASSSHDRQGSTYNEQFF.

The gene calls are TRBV12-3 or TRBV12-4 and TRBJ2-4; D is uncertain. The CDR3 has 12 amino acids. V was trimmed by 5 bases and J by 8 bases, leaving 10 bases between them. The CDR3 region has the DNA TGTGCCAGCAGTAAGGGTTGGTACATTCAGTACTTC. Protein sequence: CASSKGWYIQYF.

About this clonotype itself: The junction and the germline gene differ at one end; a read error may be behind it. The chain has TRBV7-2 and TRBJ2-5; D is perhaps TRBD1 (7 bases). Germline V gene sequence: CDR1 SGHTA, CDR2 FQGNSA. The CDR3 is 18 residues long. CDR3 DNA sequence: TGTGCCAGCAGCTTAGTTTCGAGGGGGCCGGGACTGAAAGAGACCAAGTACTTC. Its translation is CASSLVSRGPGLKETKYF.

This clonotype was observed at least ten times. This could be a read error, since a much larger clone is one nucleotide away. This chain joins TRBV25-1 and TRBJ1-1, with D perhaps matching TRBD1 (5 bases). V lost 6 bases and J lost 3, with 14 bases in between. Germline assignment: CDR1 MGHDK and CDR2 SYGVNS. The CDR3 spans 14 residues. The CDR3 loop reads CASRGLGVDTEAFF. The CDR3 bases are TGTGCCAGCAGGGGATTGGGGGTTGACACTGAAGCTTTCTTT. The whole variable domain, remainder taken from reference TRBV25-1 and TRBJ1-1, is EADIYQTPRYLVIGTGKKITLECSQTMGHDKMYWYQQDPGMELHLIHYSYGVNSTEKGDLSSESTVSRIRTEHFPLTLESARPSHTSQYLCASRGLGVDTEAFFGQGTRLTVV.

This clonotype was seen repeatedly, ten times or more. V and J are TRBV6-1 and TRBJ2-3; no firm D call. Germline V CDR1 and CDR2: MNHNS, SASEGT. The CDR3 has 12 amino acids. Trimming took 6 bases from V and 0 from J, leaving 4 bases between them. CDR3: CASRGSTDTQYF. The CDR3 DNA reads as TGTGCCAGCAGGGGTAGCACAGATACGCAGTATTTT.

There are a few counts of this clonotype. The chain couples TRBV7-9 to TRBJ1-4; possible D gene TRBD1, 6 bases. The germline CDR1 and CDR2 sequences are SEHNR and FQNEAQ (reference sequence). V lost 5 bases to trimming and J lost 5 bases, with 12 bases between them. The CDR3 sequence is 14 residues long. The CDR3 protein is CASSHDRYNEKLFF. In nucleotides, the CDR3 is TGTGCCAGCAGCCACGACAGGTACAATGAAAAACTGTTTTTT.

In regard to this clonotype: Possible read error: a much larger clone is one base away. This chain uses TRBV6-1 with TRBJ1-5; D is ambiguous. The CDR3 extends over 13 amino acids. Germline-derived CDR1 and CDR2 are MNHNS and SASEGT. Deletions cut 7 bases from V and 4 bases from J, with 11 bases between. CDR3 loop: CASTHWVNQPQHF. The CDR3 DNA reads as TGTGCCAGCACCCACTGGGTAAATCAGCCCCAGCATTTT.

The chain couples TRBV7-2 to TRBJ2-1, with D perhaps being TRBD1 or TRBD2 (5 bases each). V was cut by 5 bases and J by 14 bases, with 22 bases left in between. The CDR3 sequence is 14 residues long. From germline, CDR1 is SGHTA and CDR2 FQGNSA. Written as DNA, the CDR3 is TGTGCCAGCAGCCGCGACGGGGACCAAGAGACCAAGTTCTTC. Protein product: CASSRDGDQETKFF.

This clonotype has at least ten counts. The chain joins TRBV6-1 to TRBJ2-3; 9 nucleotides match TRBD2. This CDR3 has 15 amino acids. Trimming removed 3 bases from V and 2 bases from J; junction bases left unmatched: 3. Germline CDR1 reads MNHNS; CDR2 reads SASEGT. In nucleotides, the CDR3 is TGTGCCAGCAGTGACAGCGGGAGGCCCACAGATACGCAGTATTTT. It yields the protein CASSDSGRPTDTQYF.

On this clonotype: A much bigger clone sits one base away, suggesting this may be a read error. This rearrangement joins TRBV24-1 to TRBJ1-5; D gene uncertain. The germline gives CDR1 KGHDR, CDR2 SFDVKD. Between the trimmed V and J ends, which lost 3 bases and 8 bases, there was a span of 13 bases. The CDR3 contains 14 residues. The CDR3 nucleotides are TGTGCCACCAGTGATCTGGGGTCAGGTAAGCCCCAGCATTTT. Translating it yields CATSDLGSGKPQHF.

This clonotype was seen a single time. A much bigger clone sits one base away, suggesting this may be a read error. The gene calls are TRBV24-1 and TRBJ2-1, with D possibly being TRBD2 (6 bases). The CDR3 extends over 13 amino acids. V lost 9 bases, J lost 9 bases, and 17 bases lay in between. CDR1 and CDR2 from the germline V gene are KGHDR and SFDVKD. In DNA form, the CDR3 reads TGTGCCACCCACTCCGGGGGATCCAGTGAGCAGTTCTTC. This translates into CATHSGGSSEQFF.

Ten or more counts support this clonotype. The genes are TRBV6-1 and TRBJ1-4; D perhaps matches TRBD1 (6 bases). This CDR3 has 13 amino acids. Trimming removed 7 bases at V and 6 bases at J, with 12 bases between. The germline gives CDR1 MNHNS, CDR2 SASEGT. The CDR3 sequence: CASMQSGDEKLFF. The CDR3 region has the DNA TGTGCCAGCATGCAATCAGGGGATGAAAAACTGTTTTTT.

In this sample, this clonotype turned up a few times. The gene calls are TRBV4-1 and TRBJ2-1; maybe TRBD2 (6 bases). The CDR3 sequence is 15 residues long. The ends were cut back, 0 bases at V and 5 bases at J, with 11 bases in the middle. Germline V gene sequence: CDR1 MGHRA, CDR2 YSYEKL. The CDR3 loop reads CASSQELEGNNEQFF. Written as DNA, the CDR3 is TGCGCCAGCAGCCAAGAACTGGAGGGAAACAATGAGCAGTTCTTC.

V is TRBV6-5 and J is TRBJ2-5; D is undetermined. With 4 bases removed from V and 3 bases from J, the gap between germline ends came to 6 bases. Germline V gene lookup returns CDR1 MNHEY and CDR2 SVGAGI. This CDR3 has 12 amino acids. This chain's CDR3 is CASSSPEETQYF. The DNA for the CDR3 is TGTGCCAGCAGTTCACCTGAAGAGACCCAGTACTTC.

The sample holds many counts of this clonotype. This chain joins TRBV18 and TRBJ1-1; D unclear. From germline, CDR1 is KGHSH and CDR2 LQKENI. There are 14 residues in the CDR3. V lost 2 bases and J lost 1, with 8 bases in between. The CDR3 loop is CASSPVFQNTEAFF. The CDR3 DNA is TGTGCCAGCTCACCAGTATTCCAGAACACTGAAGCTTTCTTT.

The chain uses TRBV24-1 and TRBJ1-1, with no clear D. The germline CDR1 and CDR2 sequences are KGHDR and SFDVKD. The CDR3 spans 10 residues. V was trimmed by 8 bases and J by 2 bases, leaving 2 bases between them. CDR3 amino acids: CATINTEAFF. For the CDR3, the DNA is TGTGCCACCATCAACACTGAAGCTTTCTTT.

The rearrangement links TRBV20-1 to TRBJ1-5, with unresolved D. Germline CDR1 is DFQATT and CDR2 is SNEGSKA (reference sequence). V was clipped by 1 base and J by 9 bases, with 10 bases between them. This CDR3 is 12 amino acids long. This chain's CDR3 is CSARALPAPQHF. CDR3 nucleotides: TGCAGTGCTAGAGCTCTTCCGGCGCCCCAGCATTTT.